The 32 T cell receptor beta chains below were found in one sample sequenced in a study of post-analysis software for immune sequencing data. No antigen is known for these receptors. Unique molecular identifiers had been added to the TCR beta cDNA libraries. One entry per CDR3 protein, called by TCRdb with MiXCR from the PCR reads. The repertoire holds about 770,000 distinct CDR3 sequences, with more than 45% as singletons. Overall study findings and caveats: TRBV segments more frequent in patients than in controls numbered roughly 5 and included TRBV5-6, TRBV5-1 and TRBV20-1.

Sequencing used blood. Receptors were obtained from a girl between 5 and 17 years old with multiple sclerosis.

CDR3: CASSLFSDNPAGETQYF. CDR3 DNA sequence: TGTGCCAGCAGCTTATTTTCGGACAACCCCGCGGGGGAGACCCAGTACTTC. The V gene is TRBV11-2, the J gene TRBJ2-5, with D possibly being TRBD2 (6 bases). V lost 2 bases, J lost 5 bases, and 21 bases lay in between. The germline V gene encodes CDR1 SGHAT and CDR2 FQNNGV. The CDR3 is 17 amino acids.

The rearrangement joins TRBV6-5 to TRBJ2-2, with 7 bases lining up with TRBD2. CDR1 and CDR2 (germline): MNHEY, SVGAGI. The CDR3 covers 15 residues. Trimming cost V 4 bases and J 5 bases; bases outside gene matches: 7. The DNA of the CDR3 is TGTGCCAGCAGTTCCTCGGGAGGCCGTACCGGGGAGCTGTTTTTT. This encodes CASSSSGGRTGELFF.

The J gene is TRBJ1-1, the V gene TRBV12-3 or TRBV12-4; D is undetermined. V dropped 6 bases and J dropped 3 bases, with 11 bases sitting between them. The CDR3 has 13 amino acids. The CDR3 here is CASSGRSYTEAFF. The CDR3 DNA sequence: TGTGCCAGCAGCGGCAGGAGTTACACTGAAGCTTTCTTT.

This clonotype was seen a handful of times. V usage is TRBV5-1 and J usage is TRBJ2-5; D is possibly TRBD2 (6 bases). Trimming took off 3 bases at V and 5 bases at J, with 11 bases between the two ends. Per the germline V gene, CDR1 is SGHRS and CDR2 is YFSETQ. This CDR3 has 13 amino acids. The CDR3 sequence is CASSWDFGETQYF. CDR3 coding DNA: TGCGCCAGCAGCTGGGACTTCGGGGAGACCCAGTACTTC.

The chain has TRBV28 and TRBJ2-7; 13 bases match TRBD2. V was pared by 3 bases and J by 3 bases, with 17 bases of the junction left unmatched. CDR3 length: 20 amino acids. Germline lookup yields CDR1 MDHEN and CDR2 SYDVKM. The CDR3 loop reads CASSFGAEGLAGVGSYEQYF. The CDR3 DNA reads TGTGCCAGCAGTTTTGGGGCAGAAGGACTAGCGGGAGTCGGGAGCTACGAGCAGTACTTC.

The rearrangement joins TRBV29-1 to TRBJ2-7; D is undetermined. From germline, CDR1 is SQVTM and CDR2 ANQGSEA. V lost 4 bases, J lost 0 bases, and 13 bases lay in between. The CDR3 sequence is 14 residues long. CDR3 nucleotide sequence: TGCAGCGTTGGAGTGGCCGTTAGCTCCTACGAGCAGTACTTC. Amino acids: CSVGVAVSSYEQYF.

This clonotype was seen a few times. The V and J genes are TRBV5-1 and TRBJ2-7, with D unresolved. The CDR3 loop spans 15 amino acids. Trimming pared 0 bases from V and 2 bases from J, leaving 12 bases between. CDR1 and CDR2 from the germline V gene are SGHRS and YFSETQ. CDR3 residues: CASSLVGKKAYEQYF. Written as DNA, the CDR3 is TGCGCCAGCAGCTTGGTGGGCAAAAAGGCCTACGAGCAGTACTTC.

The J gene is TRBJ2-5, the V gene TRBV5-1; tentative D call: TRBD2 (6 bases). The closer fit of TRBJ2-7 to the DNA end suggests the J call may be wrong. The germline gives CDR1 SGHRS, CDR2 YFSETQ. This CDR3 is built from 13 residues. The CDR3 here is CASQLRRGYEQYF. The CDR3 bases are TGCGCCAGTCAGCTCCGGAGGGGCTACGAGCAGTACTTC.

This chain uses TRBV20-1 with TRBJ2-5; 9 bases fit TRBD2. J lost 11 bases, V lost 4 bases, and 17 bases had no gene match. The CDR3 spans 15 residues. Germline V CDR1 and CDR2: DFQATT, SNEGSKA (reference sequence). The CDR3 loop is CSATLPSGIGEEQYF. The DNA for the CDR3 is TGCAGTGCTACTCTGCCTAGCGGGATAGGAGAGGAGCAGTACTTC.

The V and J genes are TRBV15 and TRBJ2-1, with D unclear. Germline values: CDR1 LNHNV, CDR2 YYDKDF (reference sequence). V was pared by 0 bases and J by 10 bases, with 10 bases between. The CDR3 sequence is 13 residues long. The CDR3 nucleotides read TGTGCCACCAGCAGAGATTTTGGGCTGGAGCAGTTCTTC. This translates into CATSRDFGLEQFF.

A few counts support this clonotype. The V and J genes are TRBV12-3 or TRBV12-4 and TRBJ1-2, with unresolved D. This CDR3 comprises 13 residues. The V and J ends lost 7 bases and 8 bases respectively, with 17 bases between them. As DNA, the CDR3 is TGTGCCAGCACCAGGCGAAGGTCCACGGGCTACACCTTC. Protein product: CASTRRRSTGYTF.

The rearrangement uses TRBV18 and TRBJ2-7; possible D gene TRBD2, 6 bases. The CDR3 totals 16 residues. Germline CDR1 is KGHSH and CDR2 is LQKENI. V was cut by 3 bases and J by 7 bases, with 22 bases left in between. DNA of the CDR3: TGTGCCAGCTCACCTGAGTTTTTAGTGGGAGGTAATGAGCAGTACTTC. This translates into CASSPEFLVGGNEQYF.

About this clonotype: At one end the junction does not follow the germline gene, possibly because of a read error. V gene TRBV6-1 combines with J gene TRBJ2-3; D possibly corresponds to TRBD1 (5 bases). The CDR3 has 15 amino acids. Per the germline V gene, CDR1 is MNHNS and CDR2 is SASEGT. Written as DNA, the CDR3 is TGTGCCAGCAGTGAACTCACAGGCAGCACAGATGCGCAGTATTTT. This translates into CASSELTGSTDAQYF.

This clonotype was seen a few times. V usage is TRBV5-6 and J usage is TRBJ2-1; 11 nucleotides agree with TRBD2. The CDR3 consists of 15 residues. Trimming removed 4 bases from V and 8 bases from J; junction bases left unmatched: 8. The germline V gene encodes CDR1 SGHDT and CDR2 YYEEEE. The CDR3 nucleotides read TGTGCCAGCAGCCCTATAGCGGGAGGGCCGGATGAGCAGTTCTTC. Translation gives CASSPIAGGPDEQFF.

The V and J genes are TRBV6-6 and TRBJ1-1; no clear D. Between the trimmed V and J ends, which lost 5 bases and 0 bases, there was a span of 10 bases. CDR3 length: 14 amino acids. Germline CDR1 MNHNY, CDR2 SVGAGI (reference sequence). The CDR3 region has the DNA TGTGCCAGCAGTCCCTACCTACTGAACACTGAAGCTTTCTTT. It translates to CASSPYLLNTEAFF.

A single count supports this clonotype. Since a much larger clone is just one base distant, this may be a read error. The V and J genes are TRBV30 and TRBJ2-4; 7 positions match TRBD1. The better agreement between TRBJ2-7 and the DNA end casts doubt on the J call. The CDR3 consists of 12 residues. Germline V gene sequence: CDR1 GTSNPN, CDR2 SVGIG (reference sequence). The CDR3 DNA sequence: TGTACCTGGAAACAGGGGACCTACGAGCAGTACTTC. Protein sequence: CTWKQGTYEQYF.

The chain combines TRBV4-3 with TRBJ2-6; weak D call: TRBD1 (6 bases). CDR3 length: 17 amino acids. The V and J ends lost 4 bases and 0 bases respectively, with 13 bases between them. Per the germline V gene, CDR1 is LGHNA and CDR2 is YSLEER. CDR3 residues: CASSPDSASSGANVLTF. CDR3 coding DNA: TGCGCCAGCAGCCCGGACAGCGCTAGCTCTGGGGCCAACGTCCTGACTTTC.

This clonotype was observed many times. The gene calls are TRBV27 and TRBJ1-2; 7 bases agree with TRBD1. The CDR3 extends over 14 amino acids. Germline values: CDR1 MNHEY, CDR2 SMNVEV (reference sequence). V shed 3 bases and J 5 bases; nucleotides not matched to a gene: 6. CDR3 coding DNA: TGTGCCAGCAGTTTGAGGGGGCTAGGATATGGCTACACCTTC. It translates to CASSLRGLGYGYTF.

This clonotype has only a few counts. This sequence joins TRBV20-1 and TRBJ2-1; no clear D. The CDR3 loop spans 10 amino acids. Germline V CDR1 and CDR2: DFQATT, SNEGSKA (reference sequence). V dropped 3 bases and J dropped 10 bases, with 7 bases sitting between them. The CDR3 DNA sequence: TGCAGTGCTAGTGCCAGAGAGCAGTTCTTC. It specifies CSASAREQFF.

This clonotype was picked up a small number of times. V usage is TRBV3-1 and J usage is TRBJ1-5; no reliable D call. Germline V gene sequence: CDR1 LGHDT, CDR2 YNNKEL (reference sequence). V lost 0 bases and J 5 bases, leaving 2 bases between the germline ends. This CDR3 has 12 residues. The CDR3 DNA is TGTGCCAGCAGCCAAGATGATCAGCCCCAGCATTTT. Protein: CASSQDDQPQHF. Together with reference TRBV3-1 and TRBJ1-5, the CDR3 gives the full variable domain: DTAVSQTPKYLVTQMGNDKSIKCEQNLGHDTMYWYKQDSKKFLKIMFSYNNKELIINETVPNRFSPKSPDKAHLNLHINSLELGDSAVYFCASSQDDQPQHFGDGTRLSIL.

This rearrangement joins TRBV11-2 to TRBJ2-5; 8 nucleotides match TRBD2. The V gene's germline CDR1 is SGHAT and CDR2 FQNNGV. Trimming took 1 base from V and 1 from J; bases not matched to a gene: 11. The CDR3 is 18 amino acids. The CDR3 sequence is CASSLGGALAALQETQYF. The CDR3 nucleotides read TGTGCCAGCAGCTTAGGGGGGGCACTAGCGGCCCTCCAAGAGACCCAGTACTTC.

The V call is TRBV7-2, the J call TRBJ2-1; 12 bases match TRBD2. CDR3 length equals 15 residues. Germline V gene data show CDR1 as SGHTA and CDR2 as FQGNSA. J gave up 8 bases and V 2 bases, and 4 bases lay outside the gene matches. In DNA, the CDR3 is TGTGCCAGCAGCTTATGGGGACTAGCGGGCGATGAGCAGTTCTTC. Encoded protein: CASSLWGLAGDEQFF.

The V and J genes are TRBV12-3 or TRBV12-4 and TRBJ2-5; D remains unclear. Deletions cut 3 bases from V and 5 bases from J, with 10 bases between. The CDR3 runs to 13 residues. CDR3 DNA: TGTGCCAGCAGTTTGAGCGTGTGGGAGACCCAGTACTTC. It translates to CASSLSVWETQYF.

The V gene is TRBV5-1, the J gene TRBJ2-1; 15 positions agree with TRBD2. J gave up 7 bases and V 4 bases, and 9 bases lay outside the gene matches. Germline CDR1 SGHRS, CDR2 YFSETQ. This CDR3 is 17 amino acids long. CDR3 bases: TGCGCCAGCAGCCCCGGACTAGCGGGAGGGCTGGCGAATGAGCAGTTCTTC. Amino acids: CASSPGLAGGLANEQFF.

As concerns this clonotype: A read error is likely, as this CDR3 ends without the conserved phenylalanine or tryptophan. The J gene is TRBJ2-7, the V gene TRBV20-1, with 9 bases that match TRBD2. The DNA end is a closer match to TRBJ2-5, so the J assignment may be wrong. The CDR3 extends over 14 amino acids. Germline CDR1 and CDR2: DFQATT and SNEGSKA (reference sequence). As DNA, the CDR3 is TGCAGTGCTAGTTATCTAGCGGGAAGGGAGACCCAGTACTTA. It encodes CSASYLAGRETQYL.

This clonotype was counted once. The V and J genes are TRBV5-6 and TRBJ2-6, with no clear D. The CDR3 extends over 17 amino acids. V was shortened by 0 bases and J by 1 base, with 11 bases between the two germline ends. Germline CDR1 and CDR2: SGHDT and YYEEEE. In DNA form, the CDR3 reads TGTGCCAGCAGCTTGGTAACCCAGTGGTCTGGGGCCAACGTCCTGACTTTC. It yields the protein CASSLVTQWSGANVLTF.

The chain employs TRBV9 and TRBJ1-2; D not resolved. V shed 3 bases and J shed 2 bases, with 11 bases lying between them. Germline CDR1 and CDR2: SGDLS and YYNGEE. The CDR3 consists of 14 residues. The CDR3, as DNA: TGTGCCAGCAGCGGAGGGTTGACGAACTATGGCTACACCTTC. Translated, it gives CASSGGLTNYGYTF.

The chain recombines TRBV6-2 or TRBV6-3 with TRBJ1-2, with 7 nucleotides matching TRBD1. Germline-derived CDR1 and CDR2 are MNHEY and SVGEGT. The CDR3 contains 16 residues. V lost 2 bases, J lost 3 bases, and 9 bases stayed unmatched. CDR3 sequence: CASSYARDSLYYGYTF. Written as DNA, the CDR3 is TGTGCCAGCAGTTACGCACGGGACAGCCTTTACTATGGCTACACCTTC.

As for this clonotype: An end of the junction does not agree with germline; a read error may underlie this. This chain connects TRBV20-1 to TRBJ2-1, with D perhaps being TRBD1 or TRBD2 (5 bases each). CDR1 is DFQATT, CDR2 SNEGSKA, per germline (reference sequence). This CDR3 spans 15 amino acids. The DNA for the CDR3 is TGCAGTGCCAGAGGGGCAGCGAGAGGGTTCAATGAGCAGTTCTTC. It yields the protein CSARGAARGFNEQFF.

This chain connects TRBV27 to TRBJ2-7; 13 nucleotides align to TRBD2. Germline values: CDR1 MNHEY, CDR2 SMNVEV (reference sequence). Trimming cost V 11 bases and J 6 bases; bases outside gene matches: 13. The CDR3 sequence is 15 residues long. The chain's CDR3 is CAGIGLAGVGFEQYF. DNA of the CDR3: TGTGCCGGCATCGGACTAGCGGGAGTCGGATTCGAGCAGTACTTC.

CDR3 coding DNA: TGTGCCAGCAGCTTAGACCCCGCGGCTGCTGGGTCACCCCTCCACTTT. Amino acids: CASSLDPAAAGSPLHF. The chain combines TRBV7-2 with TRBJ1-6; D not resolved. V was clipped by 1 base and J by 10 bases, with 17 bases between them. Germline CDR1 is SGHTA and CDR2 is FQGNSA. The CDR3 extends over 16 amino acids.

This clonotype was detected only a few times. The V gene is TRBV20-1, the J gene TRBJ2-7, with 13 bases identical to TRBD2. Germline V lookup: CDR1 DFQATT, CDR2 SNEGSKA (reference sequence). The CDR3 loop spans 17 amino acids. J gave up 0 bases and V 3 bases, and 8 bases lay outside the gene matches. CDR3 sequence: CSASRTSGRIGSYEQYF. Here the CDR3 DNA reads TGCAGTGCTAGTCGGACTAGCGGGAGAATCGGCTCCTACGAGCAGTACTTC.